A single sample is the source of the 29 T cell receptor beta chains below, sequenced in a study of Ad26.COV2.S vaccination and SARS-CoV-2 variants. Treatment described: about 20 received Ad26.COV2.S at low or high dose, single or two shots; about 5 received placebo; per-sample allocation not given. Day 63 following the first vaccine or placebo injection was when the samples were taken. TCRdb keeps only in-frame clones here, not all; method: immunoSEQ multiplex PCR. The profile shows about 350,000 clones, roughly 91% of them singletons. Sequences were derived from peripheral blood, sampled in a trial of Ad26.COV2.S vaccine versus placebo. The receptors shown here come from a person aged 18-60 years who received the Ad26.COV2.S COVID-19 vaccine or a placebo.

The table lists this clone with a count of one. This sequence joins TRBV5-1 and TRBJ2-3, with TRBD2 matching 13 bases. V lost 3 bases, J lost 6 bases, and 10 bases stayed unmatched. The germline CDR1 and CDR2 sequences are SGHRS and YFSETQ. The CDR3 is 17 amino acids. The CDR3 DNA follows: TGCGCCAGCAGCTGGCGACTAGCGGGAGGAGGGGAGGATACGCAGTATTTT. Protein sequence: CASSWRLAGGGEDTQYF.

This clone was recorded once. The chain combines TRBV7-2 with TRBJ2-5; D gene uncertain. The germline V gene has CDR1 SGHTA and CDR2 FQGNSA. The CDR3 sequence is 13 residues long. Trimming pared 1 base from V and 2 bases from J, leaving 5 bases between. In DNA, the CDR3 is TGTGCCAGCAGCTTAGGGCAGCAAGAGACCCAGTACTTC. The encoded protein is CASSLGQQETQYF.

The chain links TRBV7-3 to TRBJ2-2; 7 bases map to TRBD1. Trimming cost V 1 base and J 5 bases; bases outside gene matches: 1. CDR1 and CDR2 (germline): SGHTA, FQGTGA. CDR3 length: 14 residues. CDR3 coding DNA: TGTGCCAGCAGCTTAAGGGACAGTACCGGGGAGCTGTTTTTT. This encodes CASSLRDSTGELFF.

The chain recombines TRBV9 with TRBJ2-2, with 7 nucleotides matching TRBD2. CDR3 length: 16 amino acids. V shed 4 bases, J shed 2 bases, and the junction held 8 bases outside the gene matches. Germline CDR1 SGDLS, CDR2 YYNGEE. DNA for the CDR3: TGTGCCAGCAGCAGGGGCGGGAGAGATAACACCGGGGAGCTGTTTTTT. Protein sequence: CASSRGGRDNTGELFF.

The chain employs TRBV6-5 and TRBJ1-1; D not resolved. Trimming took off 2 bases at V and 11 bases at J, with 15 bases between the two ends. The CDR3 is 13 residues long. Germline values: CDR1 MNHEY, CDR2 SVGAGI. This CDR3 is CASSYEGLSEAFF. The CDR3 nucleotides are TGTGCCAGCAGTTACGAGGGCCTCTCGGAGGCTTTCTTT.

This rearrangement joins TRBV5-1 to TRBJ1-3, with unresolved D. This CDR3 contains 13 residues. V was clipped by 4 bases and J by 3 bases, with 8 bases between them. CDR1 and CDR2 from the germline V gene are SGHRS and YFSETQ. The DNA for the CDR3 is TGCGCCAGCAGCGGAGAAATTGGAAACACCATATATTTT. This codes for CASSGEIGNTIYF.

V gene TRBV7-8 combines with J gene TRBJ1-1, with 7 bases identical to TRBD1. The germline V gene encodes CDR1 SGHVS and CDR2 FQNEAQ. After removal of 4 bases from V and 7 bases from J, the junction contained 6 bases not matched to a gene. The CDR3 runs 13 residues. The CDR3 DNA reads as TGTGCCAGCAGCTACCGACAGGGTATTGAAGCTTTCTTT. Protein: CASSYRQGIEAFF.

In this sample, this clone turned up once. In DNA form, the CDR3 reads TGTGCCAGCTTAGGAGGGGTAGTGTACCTAAATCAGCCCCAGCATTTT. Translating it yields CASLGGVVYLNQPQHF. The chain links TRBV28 to TRBJ1-5; D perhaps matches TRBD1 (5 bases). CDR3 size: 16 residues. Germline V lookup: CDR1 MDHEN, CDR2 SYDVKM. Trimming pared 8 bases from V and 4 bases from J, leaving 21 bases between. Full variable domain (rest looked up from reference TRBV28 and TRBJ1-5): DVKVTQSSRYLVKRTGEKVFLECVQDMDHENMFWYRQDPGLGLRLIYFSYDVKMKEKGDIPEGYSVSREKKERFSLILESASTNQTSMYLCASLGGVVYLNQPQHFGDGTRLSIL.

The chain couples TRBV9 to TRBJ1-2, with TRBD1 identical over 9 bases. Trimming cost V 4 bases and J 6 bases; bases outside gene matches: 4. Germline V CDR1 and CDR2: SGDLS, YYNGEE. CDR3 length equals 13 residues. The CDR3 coding sequence is TGTGCCAGCAGCCGGACAGGGGTAGATGGCTACACCTTC. Amino acids: CASSRTGVDGYTF.

This clone appeared once. This chain connects TRBV19 to TRBJ2-6; no clear D. This CDR3 is 17 amino acids long. Germline CDR1 LNHDA, CDR2 SQIVND (reference sequence). The V and J ends lost 5 bases and 1 base respectively, with 15 bases between them. Written as DNA, the CDR3 is TGTGCCAGTAGTCTCCAGCGATCTGCTTCTGGGGCCAACGTCCTGACTTTC. The encoded protein is CASSLQRSASGANVLTF.

The rearrangement joins TRBV19 to TRBJ1-1, with D perhaps TRBD1 (5 bases). The CDR3 loop spans 14 amino acids. Deletions cut 5 bases from V and 2 bases from J, with 12 bases between. Germline CDR1 LNHDA, CDR2 SQIVND (reference sequence). CDR3 residues: CASSLGGKNTEAFF. The CDR3 DNA reads TGTGCCAGTAGTCTGGGGGGGAAAAACACTGAAGCTTTCTTT. The variable domain in full, with the rest retrieved from reference TRBV19 and TRBJ1-1, is DGGITQSPKYLFRKEGQNVTLSCEQNLNHDAMYWYRQDPGQGLRLIYYSQIVNDFQKGDIAEGYSVSREKKESFPLTVTSAQKNPTAFYLCASSLGGKNTEAFFGQGTRLTVV.

A note on this clone: This sample includes further DNA sequences coding for the same CDR3. The chain is built from TRBV18 and TRBJ2-1; TRBD1 matches 10 bases. Trimming at V came to 3 bases and at J to 7 bases, leaving 3 bases not matched to a gene. The CDR3 extends over 14 amino acids. Germline V lookup: CDR1 KGHSH, CDR2 LQKENI. CDR3 in amino acids: CASSPGQGSNEQFF. DNA of the CDR3: TGTGCCAGCTCACCGGGACAGGGGAGTAATGAGCAGTTCTTC.

The V call is TRBV9, the J call TRBJ2-2; D call uncertain. V shed 3 bases and J shed 5 bases, with 8 bases lying between them. The CDR3 spans 13 residues. Germline loops: CDR1 SGDLS, CDR2 YYNGEE. The CDR3 is CASSATITGELFF. The DNA for the CDR3 is TGTGCCAGCAGCGCAACCATTACCGGGGAGCTGTTTTTT.

The table lists this clone with a count of one. The chain recombines TRBV18 with TRBJ1-5; TRBD1 agrees at 7 bases. In germline, CDR1 is KGHSH, CDR2 LQKENI. Germline trimming cut 5 bases from V and 2 bases from J; bases unmatched to any gene: 3. The CDR3 extends over 14 amino acids. This CDR3 reads CASSDRVGNQPQHF. The CDR3 DNA follows: TGTGCCAGCTCAGACAGGGTTGGCAATCAGCCCCAGCATTTT.

The rearrangement uses TRBV10-1 and TRBJ2-7; D gene uncertain. Germline V gene lookup returns CDR1 WNHNN and CDR2 SYGVQD (reference sequence). V was cut by 5 bases and J by 2 bases, with 10 bases left in between. CDR3 length: 13 residues. As DNA, the CDR3 is TGCGCCAGCAGTCAACGCCCGACCTACGAGCAGTACTTC. It yields the protein CASSQRPTYEQYF.

V usage is TRBV3-1 (or the pseudogene TRBV3-2) and J usage is TRBJ1-2; D might be TRBD1 (5 bases). This CDR3 is 15 amino acids long. Trimming removed 4 bases at V and 0 bases at J, with 12 bases between. CDR1 is LGHDT, CDR2 YNNKEL, per germline (reference sequence). The CDR3 protein is CASSPGPGANYGYTF. The CDR3 nucleotides read TGTGCCAGCAGCCCAGGCCCGGGGGCTAACTATGGCTACACCTTC.

Concerning this clone: Other nucleotide sequences in the sample specify the same CDR3. The J gene is TRBJ2-2, the V gene TRBV9, with D tentatively TRBD1 or TRBD2 (5 bases each). The CDR3 length is 15 residues. V gave up 5 bases and J gave up 0 bases, with 11 bases separating them. The germline V gene encodes CDR1 SGDLS and CDR2 YYNGEE. The CDR3 sequence is CASSSGLANTGELFF. The CDR3 coding sequence is TGTGCCAGCAGTTCGGGGCTAGCGAACACCGGGGAGCTGTTTTTT.

The chain has TRBV9 and TRBJ2-1; D may be TRBD2 (5 bases). V was clipped by 3 bases and J by 6 bases, with 16 bases between them. The CDR3 totals 15 residues. Germline lookup yields CDR1 SGDLS and CDR2 YYNGEE. The CDR3: CASSGSSRMSNEQFF. The CDR3 DNA sequence: TGTGCCAGCAGCGGGTCTAGCAGAATGTCCAATGAGCAGTTCTTC.

The chain has TRBV7-2 and TRBJ2-1; TRBD1 agrees at 7 bases. With 5 bases clipped from V and 5 bases from J, the junction kept 3 bases outside the gene matches. There are 13 residues in the CDR3. The germline gives CDR1 SGHTA, CDR2 FQGNSA. CDR3 sequence (DNA): TGTGCCAGCAGCGAGGGACAGAACAATGAGCAGTTCTTC. It encodes CASSEGQNNEQFF.

This chain uses TRBV2 with TRBJ1-4, with a weak D call TRBD1 (6 bases). V dropped 5 bases and J dropped 8 bases, with 15 bases sitting between them. Germline V gene sequence: CDR1 SNHLY, CDR2 FYNNEI. The CDR3 loop spans 14 amino acids. The CDR3 DNA sequence: TGTGCCAGCAGTCCGGGGGGGCTTGGGGAAAAACTGTTTTTT. This gives the protein CASSPGGLGEKLFF.

The chain combines TRBV9 with TRBJ1-3, with 8 bases aligning to TRBD1. The J segment lost 3 bases and the V segment lost 2 bases, leaving 13 bases of the junction unmatched. Germline V gene lookup returns CDR1 SGDLS and CDR2 YYNGEE. The CDR3 length is 18 residues. CDR3 sequence: CASSVRAAGGDRGNTIYF. The CDR3 DNA reads as TGTGCCAGCAGCGTGAGAGCGGCAGGGGGCGATCGTGGAAACACCATATATTTT.

The V gene is TRBV3-1 (or the pseudogene TRBV3-2), the J gene TRBJ1-2; D is ambiguous. The CDR3 sequence is 12 residues long. With 4 bases removed from V and 3 bases from J, the gap between germline ends came to 6 bases. Germline V gene lookup returns CDR1 LGHDT and CDR2 YNNKEL (reference sequence). The CDR3 DNA sequence: TGTGCCAGCAGCCGCCTAGACTATGGCTACACCTTC. Protein product: CASSRLDYGYTF.

This clone was detected a few times. J is TRBJ1-1 and V is TRBV19; D is unresolved. The V end lost 3 bases, the J end lost 3 bases, and 5 bases lay between the germline ends. The germline gives CDR1 LNHDA, CDR2 SQIVND (reference sequence). This CDR3 comprises 12 residues. The CDR3, as DNA: TGTGCCAGTAGTATGGACTACACTGAAGCTTTCTTT. It encodes CASSMDYTEAFF.

The chain employs TRBV3-1 (or the pseudogene TRBV3-2) and TRBJ1-5; 9 bases agree with TRBD1. Germline V lookup: CDR1 LGHDT, CDR2 YNNKEL (reference sequence). The trim removed 1 base at V and 4 bases at J, leaving 5 bases unmatched. The CDR3 contains 16 residues. The CDR3 region has the DNA TGTGCCAGCAGCCAAGGGACAGGGGTTACAAATCAGCCCCAGCATTTT. Protein: CASSQGTGVTNQPQHF.

The chain recombines TRBV4-1 with TRBJ1-1; unclear D gene. Trimming removed 6 bases from V and 6 bases from J, with 20 bases in between. Looked up from germline, CDR1 is MGHRA and CDR2 is YSYEKL. CDR3 size: 15 residues. The CDR3: CASRNSPEDYAEAFF. CDR3 nucleotide sequence: TGCGCCAGCAGGAACAGCCCAGAGGACTACGCTGAAGCTTTCTTT.

The V gene is TRBV7-2, the J gene TRBJ1-6; D is possibly TRBD1 (5 bases). There are 16 residues in the CDR3. The germline V gene encodes CDR1 SGHTA and CDR2 FQGNSA. The germline V and J ends were trimmed by 6 bases and 2 bases, with 14 bases remaining between them. The CDR3 sequence is CASRGLTGAYNSPLHF. DNA for the CDR3: TGTGCCAGCAGGGGGTTAACAGGAGCCTATAATTCACCCCTCCACTTT.

The chain uses TRBV28 and TRBJ1-5; D gene unclear. Germline values: CDR1 MDHEN, CDR2 SYDVKM. The CDR3 contains 14 residues. The V end lost 3 bases, the J end lost 4 bases, and 10 bases lay between the germline ends. CDR3 residues: CASSLSKWNQPQHF. The CDR3 coding sequence is TGTGCCAGCAGTTTGTCGAAATGGAATCAGCCCCAGCATTTT.

The rearrangement joins TRBV15 to TRBJ2-7, with D tentatively TRBD2 (6 bases). The CDR3 runs 14 residues. Trimming shortened V by 0 bases and J by 3 bases, and 9 bases separated the two germline ends. Germline V gene lookup returns CDR1 LNHNV and CDR2 YYDKDF (reference sequence). The CDR3 loop is CATSREASDYEQYF. CDR3 bases: TGTGCCACCAGCAGAGAGGCTAGCGACTACGAGCAGTACTTC.

This chain connects TRBV13 to TRBJ2-1; 7 positions agree with TRBD1. The CDR3 has 13 residues. Germline V gene data show CDR1 as PRHDT and CDR2 as FYEKMQ (reference sequence). V gave up 6 bases and J gave up 3 bases; unmatched junction bases: 2. The CDR3 bases are TGTGCCAGCAGGCACAGGGGCTACAATGAGCAGTTCTTC. Translating it yields CASRHRGYNEQFF.